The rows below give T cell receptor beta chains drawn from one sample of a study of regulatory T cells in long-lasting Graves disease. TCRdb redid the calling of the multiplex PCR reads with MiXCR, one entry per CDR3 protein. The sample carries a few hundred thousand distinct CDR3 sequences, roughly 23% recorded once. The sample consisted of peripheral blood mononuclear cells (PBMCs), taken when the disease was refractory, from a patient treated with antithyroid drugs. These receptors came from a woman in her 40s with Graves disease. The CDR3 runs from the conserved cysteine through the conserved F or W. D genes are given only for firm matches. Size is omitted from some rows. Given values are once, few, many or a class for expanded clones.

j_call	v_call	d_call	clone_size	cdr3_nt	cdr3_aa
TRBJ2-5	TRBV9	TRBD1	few	TGTGCCAGCAGCTTTCGACAGGGGCGCCGAGAGACCCAGTACTTC	CASSFRQGRRETQYF
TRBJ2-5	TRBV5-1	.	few	TGCGCCAGCAGCTCCGGGACTTACCAAGAGACCCAGTACTTC	CASSSGTYQETQYF
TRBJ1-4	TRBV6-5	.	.	TGTGCCAGCAGTTATACAGGGTCTAATGAAAAACTGTTTTTT	CASSYTGSNEKLFF
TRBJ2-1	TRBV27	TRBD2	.	TGTGCCAGCAGTCCCACCCTTGGCGGGAGCTCCTACAATGAGCAGTTCTTC	CASSPTLGGSSYNEQFF
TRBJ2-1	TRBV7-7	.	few	TGTGCTAGCAGCTTAGGGACGAGCACGAACAATGAGCAGTTCTTC	CASSLGTSTNNEQFF
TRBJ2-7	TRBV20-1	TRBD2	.	TGCAGTGCTAGAGATCCCCATAGCGGGACCTCGGCCGGAGAGCAGTACTTC	CSARDPHSGTSAGEQYF
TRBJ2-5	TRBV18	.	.	TGTGCCAGCTCACCCCCCTTAGAGGTGGAGACCCAGTACTTC	CASSPPLEVETQYF
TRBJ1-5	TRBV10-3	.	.	TGTGCCGCCAGGCGGGGCGGGGATCAGCCCCAGCATTTT	CAARRGGDQPQHF
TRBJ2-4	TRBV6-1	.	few	TGTGCCAGCAGTCCCCATGTGGACCAGTCAAACATTCAGTACTTC	CASSPHVDQSNIQYF
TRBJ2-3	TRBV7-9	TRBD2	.	TGTGCCAGCAGCGCCCCCGGGGGGCGGGAGGCAGATACGCAGTATTTT	CASSAPGGREADTQYF
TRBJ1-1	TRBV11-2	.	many	TGTGCCAGCAGCTTAGCGGGTGAGACTGAAGCTTTCTTT	CASSLAGETEAFF
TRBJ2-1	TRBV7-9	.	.	TGTGCCAGCAGCTTAGCAGGCCACAATGAGCAGTTCTTC	CASSLAGHNEQFF
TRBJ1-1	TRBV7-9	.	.	TGTGCCAGCAGCTCACCCCTCCGGGGACACACTGAAGCTTTCTTT	CASSSPLRGHTEAFF
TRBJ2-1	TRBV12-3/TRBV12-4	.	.	TGTGCCAGCAGTGGGGACATTTCCTCCTACAATGAGCAGTTCTTC	CASSGDISSYNEQFF
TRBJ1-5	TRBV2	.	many	TGTGCCAGCAGCCAAGCAGGGGGCAATCAGCCCCAGCATTTT	CASSQAGGNQPQHF
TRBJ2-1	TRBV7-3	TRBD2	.	TGTGCCAGCAGCTTACTAGCGGGAGATAACAATGAGCAGTTCTTC	CASSLLAGDNNEQFF
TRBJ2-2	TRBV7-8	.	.	TGTGCCAGCAGCTTACGGGAGACCCCGAACACCGGGGAGCTGTTTTTT	CASSLRETPNTGELFF
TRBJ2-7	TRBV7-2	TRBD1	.	TGTGCCAGCAGCTTGGCCGGGACAGGGGTTAGGGAGCAGTACTTC	CASSLAGTGVREQYF
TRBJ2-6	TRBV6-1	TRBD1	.	TGTGCCAGCAGCCAGAGGGGACAGGGGGCCAAAAACTCTGGGGCCAACGTCCTGACTTTC	CASSQRGQGAKNSGANVLTF
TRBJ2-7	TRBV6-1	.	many	TGTGCCAGCAGTGAAGCTTATTACGAGCAGTACTTC	CASSEAYYEQYF
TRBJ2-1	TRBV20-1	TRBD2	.	TGCAGTGCCGAATCCCTGGGACTAGCGGGAGTAGGCAATGAGCAGTTCTTC	CSAESLGLAGVGNEQFF
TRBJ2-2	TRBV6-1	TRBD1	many	TGTGCCAGCAGAACAACAGGGGTGAACACCGGGGAGCTGTTTTTT	CASRTTGVNTGELFF
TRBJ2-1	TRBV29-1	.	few	TGCAGCGTCACAACGGGGGTTGAGCAGTTCTTC	CSVTTGVEQFF
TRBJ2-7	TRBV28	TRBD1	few	TGTGCCAGCAGTTCCACCGGGACAGGATTCTTCTACGAGCAGTACTTC	CASSSTGTGFFYEQYF
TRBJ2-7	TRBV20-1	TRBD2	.	TGCAGTGCCCCGAGGGGAACGGGAGGGCCTGGGTTGGGCGAGCAGTACTTC	CSAPRGTGGPGLGEQYF
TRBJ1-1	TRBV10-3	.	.	TGTGCCATCAGCGTACAGGAGGACACTGAAGCTTTCTTT	CAISVQEDTEAFF
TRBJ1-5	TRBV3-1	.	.	TGTGCCAGCAGCCAAGATGGGGCTAGCAATCAGCCCCAGCATTTT	CASSQDGASNQPQHF
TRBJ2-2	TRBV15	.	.	TGTGCCACCAGCAGATGGGACGTAGTAGGAAACACCGGGGAGCTGTTTTTT	CATSRWDVVGNTGELFF
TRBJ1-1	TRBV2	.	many	TGTGCCAGCAGTGATTTCGGGGCTTCTGAAGCTTTCTTT	CASSDFGASEAFF
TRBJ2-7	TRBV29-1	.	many	TGCAGCGTGTCAAGTGGCGACGAGCAGTACTTC	CSVSSGDEQYF
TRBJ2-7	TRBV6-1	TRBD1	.	TGTGCCAGCAGCCAAGGGCAGGGGGCTTCCGAGCAGTACTTC	CASSQGQGASEQYF
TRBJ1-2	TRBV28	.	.	TGTGCCAGCAGTACGACATACCCGGGACCGCCTAACTATGGCTACACCTTC	CASSTTYPGPPNYGYTF
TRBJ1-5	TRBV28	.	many	TGTGCCAGCAGTTTATTCGGGGGAGGGGGCAATCAGCCCCAGCATTTT	CASSLFGGGGNQPQHF
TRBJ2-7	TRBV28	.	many	TGTGCCAGCAGTTGGGACTCTGGATCCTACGAGCAGTACTTC	CASSWDSGSYEQYF
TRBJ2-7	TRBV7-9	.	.	TGTGCCAGCAGCTTACCGGGACCTCGAAGGTTGGAGCAGTACTTC	CASSLPGPRRLEQYF
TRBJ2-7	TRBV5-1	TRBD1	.	TGCGCCAGCAGCCCCGGGACAGGGGGGACCTACGAGCAGTACTTC	CASSPGTGGTYEQYF